Listed here are 24 T cell receptor beta chains from one sample, sequenced in a study of T cells in Graves' hyperthyroidism and ophthalmopathy (dated by TCRdb to about 2019). Libraries came from multiplex PCR. The instrument was an Illumina HiSeq 2000. The TCR beta CDR3 regions were amplified from RNA transcripts. For the first round of RT-PCR on the TCR CDR3, the HTBI primer set was used together with the Qiagen OneStep RT-PCR kit. TCRdb cleaned the public reads at Q25 with fastp, built clones with MiXCR and kept in-frame beta chains. Every entry covers one CDR3 protein and lists the most common genes and DNA from its rows. The sample table contains 300,000 to 450,000 distinct CDR3 sequences; only one count was recorded for around a sixth of them. The ten biggest clones cover less than 45% of the sample. Material: blood. These receptors were collected from a man between 18 and 29 years old with Graves' ophthalmopathy.

This clonotype showed up just a few times. V is TRBV12-3 or TRBV12-4 and J is TRBJ1-2; weak D call: TRBD1 (6 bases). CDR3 length: 15 residues. Deletions cut 7 bases from V and 3 bases from J, with 18 bases between. This CDR3 is CASNLGAGVDYGYTF. The CDR3 nucleotides are TGTGCCAGCAACCTGGGGGCAGGGGTAGACTATGGCTACACCTTC.

This clonotype was found many times. The chain carries TRBV29-1 and TRBJ1-1; D is ambiguous. Trimming stripped 7 bases from V and 2 bases from J, with 5 bases between. There are 10 residues in the CDR3. The V gene's germline CDR1 is SQVTM and CDR2 ANQGSEA. The CDR3 loop reads CSGSNTEAFF. As DNA, the CDR3 is TGCAGCGGATCCAACACTGAAGCTTTCTTT.

The sample holds many counts of this clonotype. V usage is TRBV12-3 or TRBV12-4 and J usage is TRBJ1-2; D not resolved. The CDR3 has 13 amino acids. Trimming pared 1 base from V and 3 bases from J, leaving 6 bases between. CDR3 region: CASSLGLHYGYTF. The CDR3 DNA reads TGTGCCAGCAGTTTAGGACTGCACTATGGCTACACCTTC.

In this sample, this clonotype turned up a few times. This CDR3 is CATSELILQGGSYNSPLHF. DNA for the CDR3: TGTGCCACCAGTGAACTGATCCTTCAGGGAGGGTCCTATAATTCACCCCTCCACTTT. J is TRBJ1-6 and V is TRBV24-1; D is possibly TRBD1 (5 bases). Trimming removed 4 bases at V and 1 base at J, with 19 bases between. The CDR3 is 19 amino acids. Germline values: CDR1 KGHDR, CDR2 SFDVKD.

The chain joins TRBV6-1 to TRBJ2-1, with D possibly being TRBD1 or TRBD2 (6 bases each). Trimming pared 0 bases from V and 7 bases from J, leaving 10 bases between. CDR1 and CDR2 (germline): MNHNS, SASEGT. This CDR3 contains 14 residues. The CDR3, as DNA: TGTGCCAGCAGTGAAGCGGGGGGCCAGAATGAGCAGTTCTTC. Translation gives CASSEAGGQNEQFF.

This clonotype was recorded at least ten times. The gene calls are TRBV7-9 and TRBJ2-7; D might be TRBD1 (6 bases). This CDR3 has 12 amino acids. CDR1 is SEHNR, CDR2 FQNEAQ, per germline (reference sequence). The germline V and J ends were trimmed by 3 bases and 5 bases, with 8 bases remaining between them. The CDR3 DNA is TGTGCCAGCAGCTTTCGACAGGACGAGCAGTACTTC. It is translated as CASSFRQDEQYF.

This clonotype came up many times. The chain has TRBV12-3 or TRBV12-4 and TRBJ1-1, with D possibly TRBD1 on 6 matching bases. CDR3 size: 11 residues. The ends were cut back, 7 bases at V and 5 bases at J, with 8 bases in the middle. The chain's CDR3 is CASTQGTEAFF. The DNA for the CDR3 is TGTGCCAGCACCCAGGGGACTGAAGCTTTCTTT.

This sequence joins TRBV5-6 and TRBJ1-6; no reliable D call. V was trimmed by 0 bases and J by 8 bases, leaving 9 bases between them. Germline lookup yields CDR1 SGHDT and CDR2 YYEEEE. This CDR3 has 14 amino acids. In DNA form, the CDR3 reads TGTGCCAGCAGCTTGGAACGTGACGATTCACCCCTCCACTTT. Residues: CASSLERDDSPLHF. The full variable domain, rest sourced from reference TRBV5-6 and TRBJ1-6, is DAGVTQSPTHLIKTRGQQVTLRCSPKSGHDTVSWYQQALGQGPQFIFQYYEEEERQRGNFPDRFSGHQFPNYSSELNVNALLLGDSALYLCASSLERDDSPLHFGNGTRLTVT.

As to this clonotype: A read error is possible here, since a much larger clone lies one base away. The V gene is TRBV20-1, the J gene TRBJ2-3; D perhaps matches TRBD2 (6 bases). The CDR3 loop spans 15 amino acids. Per germline, CDR1 DFQATT and CDR2 SNEGSKA (reference sequence). Trimming took 4 bases from V and 0 from J, leaving 14 bases between them. The CDR3 nucleotides read TGCAGTGCTACTACTGGCGGGACTAGCACAGATACGCAGTATTTT. Its translation is CSATTGGTSTDTQYF.

In this sample, this clonotype turned up a few times. The CDR3 sequence is CASSQDFREYEQYF. The CDR3 nucleotides are TGTGCCAGCAGCCAAGATTTCCGGGAATACGAGCAGTACTTC. V and J are TRBV4-2 and TRBJ2-7, with TRBD2 as a possible D gene (5 bases). CDR1 and CDR2 (germline): LGHNA, YNFKEQ. V was clipped by 0 bases and J by 4 bases, with 10 bases between them. The CDR3 has 14 residues.

In its sample, this clonotype was seen a few times. The V gene is TRBV24-1, the J gene TRBJ1-5; tentative D call: TRBD1 (6 bases). V lost 6 bases and J lost 9, with 17 bases in between. The CDR3 length is 14 residues. Germline V gene lookup returns CDR1 KGHDR and CDR2 SFDVKD. The CDR3 sequence: CATSQGPLASPQHF. The CDR3, as DNA: TGTGCCACCAGTCAGGGGCCCCTAGCTTCGCCCCAGCATTTT.

This clonotype was seen a handful of times. V usage is TRBV27 and J usage is TRBJ2-2; TRBD1 might be the D (6 bases). Per the germline V gene, CDR1 is MNHEY and CDR2 is SMNVEV (reference sequence). The CDR3 consists of 16 residues. Trimming shortened V by 5 bases and J by 1 base, and 14 bases separated the two germline ends. The CDR3 reads CASSPLQGLNTGELFF. Written as DNA, the CDR3 is TGTGCCAGCAGTCCTTTACAGGGCCTGAACACCGGGGAGCTGTTTTTT.

Many counts were recorded for this clonotype. The chain carries TRBV6-4 and TRBJ2-3; D is perhaps TRBD2 (7 bases). This CDR3 is built from 14 residues. The germline V and J ends were trimmed by 4 bases and 3 bases, with 11 bases remaining between them. Looked up from germline, CDR1 is MRHNA and CDR2 is SNTAGT. DNA of the CDR3: TGTGCCAGCAGTGGCAGGGGAGGGACAGATACGCAGTATTTT. It translates to CASSGRGGTDTQYF.

The chain recombines TRBV18 with TRBJ2-2; 7 bases line up with TRBD1. With V trimmed by 4 bases and J by 4 bases, 3 bases remained unmatched. This CDR3 is built from 14 residues. Germline V gene data show CDR1 as KGHSH and CDR2 as LQKENI. CDR3 region: CASSRDRFTGELFF. As DNA, the CDR3 is TGTGCCAGCTCACGGGACAGATTCACCGGGGAGCTGTTTTTT. Combining the CDR3 with reference TRBV18 and TRBJ2-2 gives the whole variable domain NAGVMQNPRHLVRRRGQEARLRCSPMKGHSHVYWYRQLPEEGLKFMVYLQKENIIDESGMPKERFSAEFPKEGPSILRIQQVVRGDSAAYFCASSRDRFTGELFFGEGSRLTVL.

The gene calls are TRBV4-1 and TRBJ2-1, with 9 bases identical to TRBD2. Germline CDR1 is MGHRA and CDR2 is YSYEKL. The junction had 8 bases not matched to a gene; V was cut back by 5 bases and J by 3 bases. CDR3 size: 16 residues. CDR3 amino acids: CASSSLSGGLYNEQFF. The CDR3 DNA sequence: TGCGCCAGCAGCTCCCTTAGCGGGGGACTCTACAATGAGCAGTTCTTC.

This clonotype was seen many times. This chain links TRBV5-1 with TRBJ1-6; possibly TRBD1 for D (6 bases). Looked up from germline, CDR1 is SGHRS and CDR2 is YFSETQ. This CDR3 has 16 amino acids. Trimming removed 0 bases from V and 7 bases from J, with 14 bases in between. CDR3 region: CASSLAFPGENSPLHF. DNA of the CDR3: TGCGCCAGCAGCTTGGCCTTTCCAGGGGAGAATTCACCCCTCCACTTT.

Many counts were recorded for this clonotype. This rearrangement joins TRBV19 to TRBJ2-1; 7 bases match TRBD2. Trimming at V came to 7 bases and at J to 6 bases, leaving 12 bases not matched to a gene. Germline-derived CDR1 and CDR2 are LNHDA and SQIVND (reference sequence). The CDR3 has 15 amino acids. The CDR3 sequence is CASTNSRGGGNEQFF. In DNA form, the CDR3 reads TGTGCCAGTACCAATTCCCGCGGGGGTGGCAATGAGCAGTTCTTC.

The chain couples TRBV12-3 or TRBV12-4 to TRBJ2-1; 10 nucleotides agree with TRBD2. The CDR3 covers 15 residues. Trimming at V came to 6 bases and at J to 2 bases, leaving 4 bases not matched to a gene. In nucleotides, the CDR3 is TGTGCCAGCAGGCCTACTAGCGGGACCTACAATGAGCAGTTCTTC. It is translated as CASRPTSGTYNEQFF.

This clonotype was recorded a few times. This rearrangement joins TRBV6-2 or TRBV6-3 to TRBJ2-5; 7 bases are shared with TRBD2. CDR3 length: 15 residues. The V and J ends lost 5 bases and 1 base, in that order; junction bases with no gene match: 7. Germline V CDR1 and CDR2: MNHEY, SVGEGT. Written as DNA, the CDR3 is TGTGCCAGCAGTAACCCAATAGCGGGCCAAGAGACCCAGTACTTC. Amino acids: CASSNPIAGQETQYF.

This clonotype was found a few times. CDR3 region: CASSMEQGFYNEQFF. CDR3 nucleotides: TGTGCCAGTAGTATGGAGCAGGGTTTTTACAATGAGCAGTTCTTC. The genes are TRBV19 and TRBJ2-1, with D perhaps matching TRBD1 (5 bases). This CDR3 has 15 residues. Trimming shortened V by 3 bases and J by 4 bases, and 13 bases separated the two germline ends. Germline V CDR1 and CDR2: LNHDA, SQIVND (reference sequence).

The gene calls are TRBV7-3 and TRBJ2-4; 15 bases are shared with TRBD2. V lost 5 bases and J lost 5; bases outside the gene matches: 10. Germline CDR1 SGHTA, CDR2 FQGTGA. This CDR3 contains 18 residues. The CDR3 reads CASSETGTSGGSQNIQYF. CDR3 DNA sequence: TGTGCCAGCAGCGAAACCGGGACTAGCGGGGGGTCTCAAAACATTCAGTACTTC.

This clonotype turned up a few times. The V and J genes are TRBV28 and TRBJ1-2; 8 bases match TRBD1. CDR1 MDHEN and CDR2 SYDVKM come from the germline V gene. Trimming took 6 bases from V and 6 from J; bases not matched to a gene: 6. The CDR3 contains 13 residues. The CDR3 loop is CASRRTGTNGYTF. The CDR3 bases are TGTGCCAGCAGGCGGACAGGGACTAATGGCTACACCTTC.

The rearrangement joins TRBV10-3 to TRBJ1-1; no firm D call. The V end was cut by 6 bases, the J end by 4 bases, with 9 bases between. This CDR3 is built from 12 residues. Germline assignment: CDR1 ENHRY and CDR2 SYGVKD. DNA of the CDR3: TGTGCCATCAGAAAGGAGGGCACTGAAGCTTTCTTT. This sequence encodes CAIRKEGTEAFF.

The chain has TRBV28 and TRBJ2-5, with no clear D. The CDR3 has 16 residues. Trimming removed 6 bases at V and 9 bases at J, with 26 bases between. Germline-derived CDR1 and CDR2 are MDHEN and SYDVKM. The CDR3 protein is CASSPRRHDKLTAQYF. CDR3 DNA sequence: TGTGCCAGCAGCCCCCGGCGCCATGATAAGTTAACAGCCCAGTACTTC.